The count of the clone carrying this TCR beta chain is one. The sample comes from a study of blood T cell repertoires in COVID-19. On the study more broadly: Whether acute or convalescent, the COVID-19 samples came from the United States, Italy and Spain. PBMCs, B-cell-depleted T cells, or T cells were the source of the cDNA or gDNA that made up the material.

In the source study's methods: For nucleated cells, counts were estimated from reference gene primer amplification. Sequencing was performed with immunoSEQ multiplex PCR; in TCRdb, only in-frame clones are kept and a portion is missing. D and trimming come from the DNA, and the V and J calls and clone size come from that table. This sample has under 250,000 clones, with about 83% found just once. The receptor's source is a man aged 40-49 years with active or convalescent COVID-19. The sample consisted of peripheral blood.

CDR3 residues: CAWSVSLGSSYNEQFF. For the CDR3, the DNA is TGTGCCTGGAGTGTCTCTCTAGGGAGCTCCTACAATGAGCAGTTCTTC. The chain has TRBV30 and TRBJ2-1; a weak D match, TRBD2 (5 bases). V lost 0 bases and J 0 bases, leaving 12 bases between the germline ends. Germline V gene sequence: CDR1 GTSNPN, CDR2 SVGIG (reference sequence). The CDR3 consists of 16 residues.